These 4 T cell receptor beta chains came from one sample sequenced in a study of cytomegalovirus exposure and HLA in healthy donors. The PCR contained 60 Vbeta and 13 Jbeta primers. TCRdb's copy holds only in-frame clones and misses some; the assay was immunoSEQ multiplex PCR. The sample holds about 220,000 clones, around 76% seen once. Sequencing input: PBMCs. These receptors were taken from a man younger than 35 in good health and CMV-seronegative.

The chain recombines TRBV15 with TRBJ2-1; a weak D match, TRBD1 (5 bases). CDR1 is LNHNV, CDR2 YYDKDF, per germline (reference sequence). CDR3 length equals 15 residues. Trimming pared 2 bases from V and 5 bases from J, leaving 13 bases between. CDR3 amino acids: CATSRNRKTDNEQFF. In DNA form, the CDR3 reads TGTGCCACCAGCAGAAACAGGAAAACCGACAATGAGCAGTTCTTC.

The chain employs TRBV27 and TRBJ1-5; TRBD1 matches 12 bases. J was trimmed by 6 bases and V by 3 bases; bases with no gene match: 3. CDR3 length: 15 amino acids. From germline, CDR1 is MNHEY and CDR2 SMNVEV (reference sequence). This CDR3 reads CASSLGQGAGQPQHF. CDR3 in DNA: TGTGCCAGCAGTTTGGGACAGGGGGCAGGTCAGCCCCAGCATTTT.

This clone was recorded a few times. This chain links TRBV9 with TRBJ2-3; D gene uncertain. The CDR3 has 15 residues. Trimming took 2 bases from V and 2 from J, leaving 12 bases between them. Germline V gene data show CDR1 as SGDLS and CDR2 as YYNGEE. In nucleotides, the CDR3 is TGTGCCAGCAGCGTCGTGGCACATAACACAGATACGCAGTATTTT. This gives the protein CASSVVAHNTDTQYF.

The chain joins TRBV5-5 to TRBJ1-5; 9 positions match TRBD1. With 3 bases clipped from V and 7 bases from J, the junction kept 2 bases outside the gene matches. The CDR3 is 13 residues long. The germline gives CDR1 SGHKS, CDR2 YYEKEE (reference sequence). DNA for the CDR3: TGTGCCAGCAGCTGGACAGGGGACCAGCCCCAGCATTTT. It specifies CASSWTGDQPQHF.